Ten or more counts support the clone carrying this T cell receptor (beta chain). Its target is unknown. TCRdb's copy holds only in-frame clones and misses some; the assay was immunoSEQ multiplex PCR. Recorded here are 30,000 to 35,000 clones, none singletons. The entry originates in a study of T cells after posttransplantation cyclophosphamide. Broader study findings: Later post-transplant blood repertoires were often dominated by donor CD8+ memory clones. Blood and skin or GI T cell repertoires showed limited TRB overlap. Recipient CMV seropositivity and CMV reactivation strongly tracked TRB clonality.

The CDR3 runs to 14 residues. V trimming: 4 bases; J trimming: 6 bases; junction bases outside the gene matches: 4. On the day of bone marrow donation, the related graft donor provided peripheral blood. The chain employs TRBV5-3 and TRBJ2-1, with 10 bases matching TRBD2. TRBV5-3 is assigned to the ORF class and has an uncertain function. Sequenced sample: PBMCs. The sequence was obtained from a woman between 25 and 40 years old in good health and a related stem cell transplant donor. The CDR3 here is CARSPSGGANEQFF. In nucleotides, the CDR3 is TGTGCCAGAAGCCCAAGCGGGGGGGCCAATGAGCAGTTCTTC.